The source of this T cell receptor beta chain is a study of blood T cell repertoires in COVID-19. Study information: Samples came from the United States, Italy and Spain, spanning acute and convalescent COVID-19. From T cells, B-cell-depleted T cells, or PBMCs came the material, which was cDNA or gDNA.

The ends were cut back, 3 bases at V and 7 bases at J, with 13 bases in the middle. CDR3 length equals 14 residues. The germline V gene has CDR1 LGHNT and CDR2 FRNRAP. Study processing details: Amplification of reference gene primers was used by the study to estimate nucleated cell counts. Libraries were prepared by immunoSEQ multiplex PCR; TCRdb keeps only in-frame clonotypes and omits some of them. V and J calls and clone size are copied from that table; D and trimming were computed from the DNA. Seen here are about 74,000 clones, just over 85% observed once, and the top ten hold 1.9%. The clonotype originates from a woman at least 80 years old with active or convalescent COVID-19. The chain combines TRBV12-5 with TRBJ2-1, with D maybe TRBD1 (5 bases). Sequencing was performed on peripheral blood. CDR3 residues: CASGFRQTNNEQFF. The CDR3 bases are TGTGCTAGTGGTTTCCGACAGACGAATAATGAGCAGTTCTTC. Full variable domain (outside the CDR3, taken from reference TRBV12-5 and TRBJ2-1): DARVTQTPRHKVTEMGQEVTMRCQPILGHNTVFWYRQTMMQGLELLAYFRNRAPLDDSGMPKDRFSAEMPDATLATLKIQPSEPRDSAVYFCASGFRQTNNEQFFGPGTRLTVL.